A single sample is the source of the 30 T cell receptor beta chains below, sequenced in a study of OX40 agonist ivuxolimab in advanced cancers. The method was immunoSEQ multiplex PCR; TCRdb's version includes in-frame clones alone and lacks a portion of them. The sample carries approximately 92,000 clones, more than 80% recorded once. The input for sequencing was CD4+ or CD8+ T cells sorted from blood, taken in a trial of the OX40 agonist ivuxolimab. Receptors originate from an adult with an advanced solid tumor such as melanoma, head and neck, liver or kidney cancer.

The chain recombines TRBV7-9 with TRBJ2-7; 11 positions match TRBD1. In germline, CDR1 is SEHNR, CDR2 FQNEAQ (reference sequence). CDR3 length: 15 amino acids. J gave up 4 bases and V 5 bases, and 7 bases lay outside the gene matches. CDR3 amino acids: CASSAPGQGVYEQYF. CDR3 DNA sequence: TGTGCCAGCAGCGCTCCGGGACAGGGGGTGTACGAGCAGTACTTC. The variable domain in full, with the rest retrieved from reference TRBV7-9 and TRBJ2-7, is DTGVSQNPRHKITKRGQNVTFRCDPISEHNRLYWYRQTLGQGPEFLTYFQNEAQLEKSRLLSDRFSAERPKGSFSTLEIQRTEQGDSAMYLCASSAPGQGVYEQYFGPGTRLTVT.

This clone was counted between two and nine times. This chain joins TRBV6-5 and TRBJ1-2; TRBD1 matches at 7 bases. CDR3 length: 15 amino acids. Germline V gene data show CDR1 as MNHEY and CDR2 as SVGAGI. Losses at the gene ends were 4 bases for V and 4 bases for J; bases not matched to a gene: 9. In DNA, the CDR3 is TGTGCCAGCAGTTCCCTAATGACAGGGACCTATGGCTACACCTTC. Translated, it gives CASSSLMTGTYGYTF.

For the CDR3, the DNA is TGTGCCAGCAGTTACTCGACATGGACAGGGGATGGCTACACCTTC. This codes for CASSYSTWTGDGYTF. The chain recombines TRBV6-5 with TRBJ1-2; 9 bases agree with TRBD1. CDR3 length equals 15 residues. The J segment lost 6 bases and the V segment lost 0 bases, leaving 5 bases of the junction unmatched. Germline V CDR1 and CDR2: MNHEY, SVGAGI.

CDR3: CASSLGQGIEQYF. Written as DNA, the CDR3 is TGTGCCAGTAGTTTAGGACAGGGGATCGAGCAGTACTTC. The V call is TRBV19, the J call TRBJ2-7; 9 bases match TRBD1. The germline gives CDR1 LNHDA, CDR2 SQIVND (reference sequence). The CDR3 contains 13 residues. Unmatched junction bases numbered 5, after V lost 5 bases and J lost 6 bases.

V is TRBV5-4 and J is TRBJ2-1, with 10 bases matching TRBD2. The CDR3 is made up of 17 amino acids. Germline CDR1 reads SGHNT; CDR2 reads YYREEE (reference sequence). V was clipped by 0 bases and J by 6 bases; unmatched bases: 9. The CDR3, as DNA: TGTGCCAGCAGCTTGGTAGGGAGCGGGAGGGCCCGCAATGAGCAGTTCTTC. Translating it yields CASSLVGSGRARNEQFF.

The CDR3 reads CASSAQGIGANVLTF. CDR3 DNA: TGTGCCAGCAGCGCCCAGGGGATTGGGGCCAACGTCCTGACTTTC. The chain employs TRBV7-2 and TRBJ2-6, with D perhaps TRBD1 (6 bases). The CDR3 runs 15 residues. Germline assignment: CDR1 SGHTA and CDR2 FQGNSA. Trimming removed 5 bases from V and 3 bases from J, with 11 bases in between.

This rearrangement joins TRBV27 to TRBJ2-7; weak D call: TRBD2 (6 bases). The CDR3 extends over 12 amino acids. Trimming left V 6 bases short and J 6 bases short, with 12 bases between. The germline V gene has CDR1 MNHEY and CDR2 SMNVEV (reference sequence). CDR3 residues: CASRTEEGEQYF. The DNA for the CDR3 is TGTGCCAGCAGGACAGAGGAGGGCGAGCAGTACTTC.

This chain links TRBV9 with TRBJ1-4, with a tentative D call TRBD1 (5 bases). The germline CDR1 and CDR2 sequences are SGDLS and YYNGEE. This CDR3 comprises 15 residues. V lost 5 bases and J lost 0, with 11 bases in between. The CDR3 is CASSPGPATNEKLFF. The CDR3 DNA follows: TGTGCCAGCAGTCCAGGGCCTGCAACTAATGAAAAACTGTTTTTT.

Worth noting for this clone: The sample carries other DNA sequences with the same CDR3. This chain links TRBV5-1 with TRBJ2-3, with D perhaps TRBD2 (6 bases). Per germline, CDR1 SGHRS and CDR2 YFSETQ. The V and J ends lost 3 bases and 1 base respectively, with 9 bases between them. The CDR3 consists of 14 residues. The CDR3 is CASSSVAGTDTQYF. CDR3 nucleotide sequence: TGCGCCAGCAGCTCCGTAGCGGGCACAGATACGCAGTATTTT.

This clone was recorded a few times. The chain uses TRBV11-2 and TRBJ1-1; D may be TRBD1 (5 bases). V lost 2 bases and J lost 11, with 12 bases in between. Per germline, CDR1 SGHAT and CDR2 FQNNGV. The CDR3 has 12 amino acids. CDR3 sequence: CASSLSGLGAFF. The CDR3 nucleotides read TGTGCCAGCAGCTTATCAGGGTTAGGGGCTTTCTTT.

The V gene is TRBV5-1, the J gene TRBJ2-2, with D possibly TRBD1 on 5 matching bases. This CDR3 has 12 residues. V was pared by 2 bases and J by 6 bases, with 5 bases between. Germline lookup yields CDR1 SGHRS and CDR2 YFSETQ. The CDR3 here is CASSFRAGELFF. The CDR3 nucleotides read TGCGCCAGCAGCTTCAGGGCCGGGGAGCTGTTTTTT.

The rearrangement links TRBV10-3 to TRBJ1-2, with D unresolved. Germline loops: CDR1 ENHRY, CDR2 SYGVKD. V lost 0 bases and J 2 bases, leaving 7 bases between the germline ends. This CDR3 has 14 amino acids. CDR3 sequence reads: CAISESGRNYGYTF. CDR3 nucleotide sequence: TGTGCCATCAGTGAGTCGGGCAGGAACTATGGCTACACCTTC.

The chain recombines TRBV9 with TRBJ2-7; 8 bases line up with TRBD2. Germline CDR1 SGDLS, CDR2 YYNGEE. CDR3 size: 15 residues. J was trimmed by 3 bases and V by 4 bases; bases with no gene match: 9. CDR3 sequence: CASSPQAREGYEQYF. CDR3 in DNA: TGTGCCAGCAGCCCACAGGCCCGGGAGGGCTACGAGCAGTACTTC.

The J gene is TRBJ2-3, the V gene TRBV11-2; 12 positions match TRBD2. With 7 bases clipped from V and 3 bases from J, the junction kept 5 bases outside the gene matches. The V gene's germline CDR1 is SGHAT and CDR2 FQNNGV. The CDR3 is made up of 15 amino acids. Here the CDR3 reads CASTDLAGGTDTQYF. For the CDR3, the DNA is TGTGCCAGCACCGATCTAGCGGGAGGGACAGATACGCAGTATTTT.

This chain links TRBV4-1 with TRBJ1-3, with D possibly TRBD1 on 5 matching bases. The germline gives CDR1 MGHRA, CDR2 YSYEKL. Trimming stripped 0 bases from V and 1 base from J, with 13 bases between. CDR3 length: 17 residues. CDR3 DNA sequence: TGCGCCAGCAGCCAAGAACCGGGGCCCTTTTCTGGAAACACCATATATTTT. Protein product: CASSQEPGPFSGNTIYF.

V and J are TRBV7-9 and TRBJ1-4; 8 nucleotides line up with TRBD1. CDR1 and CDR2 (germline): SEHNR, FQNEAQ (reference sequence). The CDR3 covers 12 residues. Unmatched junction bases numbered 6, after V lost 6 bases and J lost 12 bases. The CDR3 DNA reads TGTGCCAGCAGTTTCCCACAGGGGGAACTGTTTTTT. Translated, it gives CASSFPQGELFF.

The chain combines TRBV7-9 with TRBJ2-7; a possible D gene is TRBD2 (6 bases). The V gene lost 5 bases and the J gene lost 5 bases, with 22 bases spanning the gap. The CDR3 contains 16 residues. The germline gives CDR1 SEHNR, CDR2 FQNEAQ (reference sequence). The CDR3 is CASSGAGRGPGDEQYF. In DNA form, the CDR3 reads TGTGCCAGCAGCGGTGCGGGTAGGGGCCCGGGGGACGAGCAGTACTTC.

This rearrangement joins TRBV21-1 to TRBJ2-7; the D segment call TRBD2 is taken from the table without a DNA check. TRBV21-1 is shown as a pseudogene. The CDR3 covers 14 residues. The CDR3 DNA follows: TGTGCCAGCAGCAGGAGCGCCGTCTTGAACGAGCAGTACTTC. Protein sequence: CASSRSAVLNEQYF.

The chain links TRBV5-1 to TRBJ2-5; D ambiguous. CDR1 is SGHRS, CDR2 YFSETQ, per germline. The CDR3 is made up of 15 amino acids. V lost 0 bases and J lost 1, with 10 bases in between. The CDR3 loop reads CASSLVGGSQETQYF. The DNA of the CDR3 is TGCGCCAGCAGCTTGGTTGGCGGTAGCCAAGAGACCCAGTACTTC.

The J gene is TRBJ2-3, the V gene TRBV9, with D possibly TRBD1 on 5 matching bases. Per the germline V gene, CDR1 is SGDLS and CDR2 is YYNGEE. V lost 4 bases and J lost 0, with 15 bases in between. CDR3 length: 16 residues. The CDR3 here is CASSFTGASSTDTQYF. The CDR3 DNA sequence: TGTGCCAGCAGCTTCACAGGCGCATCTAGCACAGATACGCAGTATTTT.

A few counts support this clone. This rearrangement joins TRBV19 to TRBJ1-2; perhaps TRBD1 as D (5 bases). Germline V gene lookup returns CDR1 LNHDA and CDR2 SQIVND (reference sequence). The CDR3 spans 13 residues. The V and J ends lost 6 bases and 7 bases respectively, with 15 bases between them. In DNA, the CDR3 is TGTGCCAGTAGGTCCGGCAGGGTGGGTGGCTACACCTTC. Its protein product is CASRSGRVGGYTF. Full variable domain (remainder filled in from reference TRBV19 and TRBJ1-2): DGGITQSPKYLFRKEGQNVTLSCEQNLNHDAMYWYRQDPGQGLRLIYYSQIVNDFQKGDIAEGYSVSREKKESFPLTVTSAQKNPTAFYLCASRSGRVGGYTFGSGTRLTVV.

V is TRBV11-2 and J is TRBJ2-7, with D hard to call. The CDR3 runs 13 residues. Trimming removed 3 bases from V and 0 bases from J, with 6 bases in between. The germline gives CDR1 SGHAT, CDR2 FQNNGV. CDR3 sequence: CASSFGFSYEQYF. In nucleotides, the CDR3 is TGTGCCAGCAGCTTCGGGTTCTCCTACGAGCAGTACTTC.

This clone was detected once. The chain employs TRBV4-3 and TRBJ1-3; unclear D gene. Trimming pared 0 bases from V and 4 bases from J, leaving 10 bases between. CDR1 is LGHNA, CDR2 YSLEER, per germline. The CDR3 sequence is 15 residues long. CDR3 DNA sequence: TGCGCCAGCAGCCAAGATTTGGCAAAAGGAAACACCATATATTTT. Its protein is CASSQDLAKGNTIYF.

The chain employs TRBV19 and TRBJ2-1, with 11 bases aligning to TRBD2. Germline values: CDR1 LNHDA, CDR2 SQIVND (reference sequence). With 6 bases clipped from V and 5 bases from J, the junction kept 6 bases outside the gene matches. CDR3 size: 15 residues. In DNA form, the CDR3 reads TGTGCCAGTAGCTCCGGGACTAGCGGAGACAATGAGCAGTTCTTC. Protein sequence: CASSSGTSGDNEQFF.

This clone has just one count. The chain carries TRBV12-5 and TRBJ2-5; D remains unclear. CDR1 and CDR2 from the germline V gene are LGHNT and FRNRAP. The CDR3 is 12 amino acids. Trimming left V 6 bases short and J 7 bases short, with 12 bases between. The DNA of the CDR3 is TGTGCTAGTGGGCCCGGCTGGGGGACCCAGTACTTC. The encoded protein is CASGPGWGTQYF.

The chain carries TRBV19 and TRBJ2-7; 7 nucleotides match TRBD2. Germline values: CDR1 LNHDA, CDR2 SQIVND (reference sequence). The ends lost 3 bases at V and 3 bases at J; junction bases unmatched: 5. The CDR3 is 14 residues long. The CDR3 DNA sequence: TGTGCCAGTAGTATCCGGGGGGTGGACTACGAGCAGTACTTC. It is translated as CASSIRGVDYEQYF.

The DNA of the CDR3 is TGTGCCAGCAGCTTAAACCGCCCCTACGAGCAGTACTTC. It codes for CASSLNRPYEQYF. The J gene is TRBJ2-7, the V gene TRBV7-2; D not certain. Germline V gene data show CDR1 as SGHTA and CDR2 as FQGNSA. The CDR3 sequence is 13 residues long. Trimming took off 2 bases at V and 2 bases at J, with 7 bases between the two ends.

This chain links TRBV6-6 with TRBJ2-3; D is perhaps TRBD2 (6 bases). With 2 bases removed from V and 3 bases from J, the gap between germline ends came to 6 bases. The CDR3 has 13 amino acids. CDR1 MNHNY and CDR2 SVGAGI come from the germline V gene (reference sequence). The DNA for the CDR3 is TGTGCCAGCAGTTACGGGGGGACAGATACGCAGTATTTT. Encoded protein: CASSYGGTDTQYF.

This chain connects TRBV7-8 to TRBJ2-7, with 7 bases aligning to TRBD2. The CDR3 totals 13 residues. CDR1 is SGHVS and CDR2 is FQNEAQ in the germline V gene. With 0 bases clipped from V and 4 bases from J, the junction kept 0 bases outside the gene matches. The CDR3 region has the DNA TGTGCCAGCAGCTTAGCGGGAGGGTACGAGCAGTACTTC. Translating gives CASSLAGGYEQYF.

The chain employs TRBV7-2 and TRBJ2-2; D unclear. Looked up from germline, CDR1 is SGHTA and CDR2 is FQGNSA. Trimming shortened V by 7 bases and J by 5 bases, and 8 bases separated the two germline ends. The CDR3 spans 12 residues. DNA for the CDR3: TGTGCCAGCATAATGGGGACCGGGGAGCTGTTTTTT. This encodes CASIMGTGELFF.